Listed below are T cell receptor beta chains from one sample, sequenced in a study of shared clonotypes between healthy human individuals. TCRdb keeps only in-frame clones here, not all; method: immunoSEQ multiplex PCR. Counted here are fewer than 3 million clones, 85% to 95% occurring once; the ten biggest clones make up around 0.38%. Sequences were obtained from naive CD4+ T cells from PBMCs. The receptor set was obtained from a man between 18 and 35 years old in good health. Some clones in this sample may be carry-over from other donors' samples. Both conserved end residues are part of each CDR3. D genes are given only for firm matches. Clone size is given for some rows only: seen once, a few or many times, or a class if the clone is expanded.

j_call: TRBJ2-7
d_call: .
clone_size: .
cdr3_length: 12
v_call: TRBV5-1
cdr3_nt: TGCGCCAGCAGCTTGCGGGACTACGAGCAGTACTTC
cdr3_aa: CASSLRDYEQYF

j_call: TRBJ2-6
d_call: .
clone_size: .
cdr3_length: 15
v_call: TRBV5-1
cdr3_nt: TGCGCCAGCAGCACGGACAGCTCTGGGGCCAACGTCCTGACTTTC
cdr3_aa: CASSTDSSGANVLTF

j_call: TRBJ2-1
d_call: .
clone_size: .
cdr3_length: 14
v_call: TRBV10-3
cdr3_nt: TGTGCCATCAGCAAGGGGGGCTCCCTTAATGAGCAGTTCTTC
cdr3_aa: CAISKGGSLNEQFF

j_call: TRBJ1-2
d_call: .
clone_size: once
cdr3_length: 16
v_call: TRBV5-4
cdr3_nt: TGTGCCAGCAGCCCTCGGGGCAGGGGCCCCTACTATGGCTACACCTTC
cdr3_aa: CASSPRGRGPYYGYTF

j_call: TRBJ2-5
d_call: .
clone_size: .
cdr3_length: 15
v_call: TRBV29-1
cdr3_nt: TGCAGCGTTGAAATCGGGGGCTGGAGGCAAGAGACCCAGTACTTC
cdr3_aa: CSVEIGGWRQETQYF

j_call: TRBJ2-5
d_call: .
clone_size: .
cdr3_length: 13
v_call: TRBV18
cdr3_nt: TGTGCCAGCTCACCGACAGGGAGGGAGACCCAGTACTTC
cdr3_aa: CASSPTGRETQYF

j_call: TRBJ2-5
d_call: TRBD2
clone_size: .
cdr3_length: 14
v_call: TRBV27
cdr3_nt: TGTGCCAGTAGGGGACTAGCGGGAGCAGAGACCCAGTACTTC
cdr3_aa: CASRGLAGAETQYF

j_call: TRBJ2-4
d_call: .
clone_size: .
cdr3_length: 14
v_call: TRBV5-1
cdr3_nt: TGCGCCAGCAGCGCTGACAGTAGAAAAAACATTCAGTACTTC
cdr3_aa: CASSADSRKNIQYF

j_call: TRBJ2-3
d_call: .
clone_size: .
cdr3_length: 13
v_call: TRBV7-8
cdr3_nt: TGTGCCAGCAGCTTTGTCTTTGGAGATACGCAGTATTTT
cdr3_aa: CASSFVFGDTQYF

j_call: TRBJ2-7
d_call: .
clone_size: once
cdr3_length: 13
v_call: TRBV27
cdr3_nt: TGTGCCAGCAGTTTATTGAGGGTCACCGAGCAGTACTTC
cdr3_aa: CASSLLRVTEQYF

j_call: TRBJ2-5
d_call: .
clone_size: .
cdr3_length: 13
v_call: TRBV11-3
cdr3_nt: TGTGCCAGCAGCTTCAACCACTTGGAGACCCAGTACTTC
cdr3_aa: CASSFNHLETQYF

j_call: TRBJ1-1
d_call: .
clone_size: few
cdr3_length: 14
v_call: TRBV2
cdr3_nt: TGTGCCAGCAATGATTTGCAGGGGAACACTGAAGCTTTCTTT
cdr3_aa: CASNDLQGNTEAFF

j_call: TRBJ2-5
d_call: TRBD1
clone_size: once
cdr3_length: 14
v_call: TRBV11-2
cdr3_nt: TGTGCCAGCAGCCAACTGACAGGGAAAAAGACCCAGTACTTC
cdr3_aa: CASSQLTGKKTQYF

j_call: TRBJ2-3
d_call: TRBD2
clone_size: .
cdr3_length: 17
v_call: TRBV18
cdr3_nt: TGTGCCAGCTCACCAAATCTAGGACTAGCAAACACAGATACGCAGTATTTT
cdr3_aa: CASSPNLGLANTDTQYF

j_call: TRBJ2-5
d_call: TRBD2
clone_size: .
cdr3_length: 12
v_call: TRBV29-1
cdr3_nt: TGCAGCGTTGGAGGACTAGAGAGGACCCAGTACTTC
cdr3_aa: CSVGGLERTQYF

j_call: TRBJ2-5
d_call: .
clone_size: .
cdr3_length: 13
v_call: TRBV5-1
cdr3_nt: TGCGCCAGCAGCTTCGGGCCTGAAGAGACCCAGTACTTC
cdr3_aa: CASSFGPEETQYF

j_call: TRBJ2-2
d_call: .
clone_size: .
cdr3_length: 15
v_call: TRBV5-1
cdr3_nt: TGCGCCAGCAGCCCCCTGGACAAAAACACCGGGGAGCTGTTTTTT
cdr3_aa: CASSPLDKNTGELFF

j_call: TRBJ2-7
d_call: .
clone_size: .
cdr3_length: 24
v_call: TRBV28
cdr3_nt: TGTGCCAGCAGTTTGATTGGGTATACCCTGATTGGGGAAACAGGGCCGACCTTATCCTACGAGCAGTACTTC
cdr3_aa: CASSLIGYTLIGETGPTLSYEQYF

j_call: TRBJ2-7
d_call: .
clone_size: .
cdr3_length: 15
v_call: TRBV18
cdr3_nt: TGTGCCAGCTCACAAGAAGCGGGCCTGAGCTACGAGCAGTACTTC
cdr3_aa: CASSQEAGLSYEQYF

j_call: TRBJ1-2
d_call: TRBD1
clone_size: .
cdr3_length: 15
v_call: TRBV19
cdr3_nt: TGTGCCAGTAGCCAGACAGGGGTGTTCTCCTATGGCTACACCTTC
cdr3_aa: CASSQTGVFSYGYTF

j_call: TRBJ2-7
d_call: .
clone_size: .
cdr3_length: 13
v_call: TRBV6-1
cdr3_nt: TGTGCCAGTAGCCGGGACCCAGCCTACGAGCAGTACTTC
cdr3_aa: CASSRDPAYEQYF

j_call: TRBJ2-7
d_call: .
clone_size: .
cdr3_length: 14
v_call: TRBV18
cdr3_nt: TGTGCCAGCTCAGCCGCCGGGACCGCGTCCGAGCAGTACTTC
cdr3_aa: CASSAAGTASEQYF

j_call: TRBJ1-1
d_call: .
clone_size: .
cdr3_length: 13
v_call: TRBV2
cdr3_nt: TGTGCCAGCAGTGTAAGGGGAAGTGATGAAGCTTTCTTT
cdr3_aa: CASSVRGSDEAFF

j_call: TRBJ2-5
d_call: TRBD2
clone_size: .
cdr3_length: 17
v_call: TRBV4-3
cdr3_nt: TGCGCCAGCAGCCAACCCCGGGGGGGAGTGAGGGGAGAGACCCAGTACTTC
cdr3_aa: CASSQPRGGVRGETQYF

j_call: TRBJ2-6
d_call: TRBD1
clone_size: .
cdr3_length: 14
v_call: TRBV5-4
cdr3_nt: TGTGCCAGCAGCAAAGACAGGGTCGTCAACGTCCTGACTTTC
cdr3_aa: CASSKDRVVNVLTF

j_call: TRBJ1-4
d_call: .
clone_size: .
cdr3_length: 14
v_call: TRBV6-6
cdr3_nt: TGTGCCAGCAGTTACGACGCAACTAATGAAAAACTGTTTTTT
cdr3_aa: CASSYDATNEKLFF

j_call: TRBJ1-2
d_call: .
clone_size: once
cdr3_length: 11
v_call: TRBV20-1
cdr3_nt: TGCAGTGCTCCGGGGTTTGATGGCTACACCTTC
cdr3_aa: CSAPGFDGYTF

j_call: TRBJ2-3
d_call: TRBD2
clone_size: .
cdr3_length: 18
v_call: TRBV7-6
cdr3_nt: TGTGCCAGCAGTTATATAGCGGGAGGTAGTATTGGCACAGATACGCAGTATTTT
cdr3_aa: CASSYIAGGSIGTDTQYF

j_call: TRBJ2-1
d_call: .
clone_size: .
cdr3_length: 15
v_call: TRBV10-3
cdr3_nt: TGTGCCATCAGTGAGTTTGGACAGACCTACAATGAGCAGTTCTTC
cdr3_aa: CAISEFGQTYNEQFF

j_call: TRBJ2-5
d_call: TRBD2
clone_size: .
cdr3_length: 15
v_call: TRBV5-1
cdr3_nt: TGCGCCAGCAGCTTGGCCGCGACTAGCGAGGAGACCCAGTACTTC
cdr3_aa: CASSLAATSEETQYF

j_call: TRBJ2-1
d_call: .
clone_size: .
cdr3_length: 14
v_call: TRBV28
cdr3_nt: TGTGCCAGCAGTTTCCACAGGGTAAGTAATGAGCAGTTCTTC
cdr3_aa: CASSFHRVSNEQFF

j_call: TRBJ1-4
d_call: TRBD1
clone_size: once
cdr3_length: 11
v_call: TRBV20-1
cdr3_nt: TGCAGTGCTGGACAGGGGGAAAAACTGTTTTTT
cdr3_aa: CSAGQGEKLFF

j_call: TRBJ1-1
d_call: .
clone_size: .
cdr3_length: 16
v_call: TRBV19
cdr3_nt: TGTGCCAGTAGTATACGATTACGCCCCCGGGCCACTGAAGCTTTCTTT
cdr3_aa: CASSIRLRPRATEAFF

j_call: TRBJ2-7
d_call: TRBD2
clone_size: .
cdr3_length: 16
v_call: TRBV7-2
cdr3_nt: TGTGCCAGCAGCTGGGATAGCGGGAGCCTCACCTACGAGCAGTACTTC
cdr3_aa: CASSWDSGSLTYEQYF